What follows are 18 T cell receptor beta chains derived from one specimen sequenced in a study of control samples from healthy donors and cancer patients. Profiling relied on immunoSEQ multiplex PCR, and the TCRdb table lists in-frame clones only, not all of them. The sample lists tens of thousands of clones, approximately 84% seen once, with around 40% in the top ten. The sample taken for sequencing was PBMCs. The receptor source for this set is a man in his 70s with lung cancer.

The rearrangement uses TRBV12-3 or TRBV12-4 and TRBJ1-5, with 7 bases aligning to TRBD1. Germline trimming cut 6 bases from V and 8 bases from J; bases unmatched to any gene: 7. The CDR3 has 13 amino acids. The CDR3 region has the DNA TGTGCCAGCAGCAGACAGGGCGAAGAGCCCCAGCATTTT. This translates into CASSRQGEEPQHF.

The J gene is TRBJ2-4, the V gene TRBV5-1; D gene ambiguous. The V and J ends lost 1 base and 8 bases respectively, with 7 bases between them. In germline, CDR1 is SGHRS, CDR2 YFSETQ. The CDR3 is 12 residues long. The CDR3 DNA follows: TGCGCCAGCAGCTTGATTGGGGACATTCAGTACTTC. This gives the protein CASSLIGDIQYF.

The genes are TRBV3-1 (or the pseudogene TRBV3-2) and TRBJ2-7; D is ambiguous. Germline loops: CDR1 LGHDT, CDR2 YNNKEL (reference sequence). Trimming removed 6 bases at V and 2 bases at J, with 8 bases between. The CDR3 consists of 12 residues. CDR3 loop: CASRGSTYEQYF. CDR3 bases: TGTGCCAGCAGGGGTTCCACCTACGAGCAGTACTTC.

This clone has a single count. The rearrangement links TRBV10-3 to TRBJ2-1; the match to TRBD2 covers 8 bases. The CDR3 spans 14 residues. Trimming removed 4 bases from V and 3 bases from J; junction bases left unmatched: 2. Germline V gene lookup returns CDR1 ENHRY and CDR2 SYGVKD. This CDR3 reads CAISGRGGYNEQFF. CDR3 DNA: TGTGCCATCAGTGGTCGGGGGGGCTACAATGAGCAGTTCTTC.

CDR3 coding DNA: TGTGCCAGCAGCCGGGCGGCTAGCGGGGGGTACGAGCAGTACTTC. Amino acids: CASSRAASGGYEQYF. The chain links TRBV9 to TRBJ2-7, with 11 positions matching TRBD2. Germline loops: CDR1 SGDLS, CDR2 YYNGEE. This CDR3 region has 15 residues. V lost 4 bases and J lost 4; bases outside the gene matches: 7.

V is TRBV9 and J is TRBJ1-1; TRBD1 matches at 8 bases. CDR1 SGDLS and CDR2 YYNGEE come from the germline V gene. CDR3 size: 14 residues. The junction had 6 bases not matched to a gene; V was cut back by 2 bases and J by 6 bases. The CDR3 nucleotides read TGTGCCAGCAGCGTCCGCCAGGGGGCCGCTGAAGCTTTCTTT. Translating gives CASSVRQGAAEAFF. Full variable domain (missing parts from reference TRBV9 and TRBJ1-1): DSGVTQTPKHLITATGQRVTLRCSPRSGDLSVYWYQQSLDQGLQFLIQYYNGEERAKGNILERFSAQQFPDLHSELNLSSLELGDSALYFCASSVRQGAAEAFFGQGTRLTVV.

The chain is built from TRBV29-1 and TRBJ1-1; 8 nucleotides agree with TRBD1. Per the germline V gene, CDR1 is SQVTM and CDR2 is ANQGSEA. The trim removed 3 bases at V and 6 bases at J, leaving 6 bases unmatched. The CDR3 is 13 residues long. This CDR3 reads CSVDGQGRAEAFF. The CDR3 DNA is TGCAGCGTTGATGGACAGGGAAGGGCTGAAGCTTTCTTT.

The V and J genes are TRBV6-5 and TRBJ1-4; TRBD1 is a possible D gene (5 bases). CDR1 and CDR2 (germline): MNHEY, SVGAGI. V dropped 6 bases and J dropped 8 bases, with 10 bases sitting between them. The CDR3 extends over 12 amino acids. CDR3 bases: TGTGCCAGCAGCCAGGGTCGGGAAAAACTGTTTTTT. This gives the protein CASSQGREKLFF.

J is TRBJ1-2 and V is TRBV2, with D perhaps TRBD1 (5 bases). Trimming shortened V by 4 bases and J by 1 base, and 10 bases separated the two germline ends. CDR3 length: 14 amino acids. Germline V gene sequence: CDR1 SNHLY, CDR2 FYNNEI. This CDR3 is CASSGQNVNYGYTF. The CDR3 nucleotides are TGTGCCAGCAGTGGACAGAATGTTAACTATGGCTACACCTTC.

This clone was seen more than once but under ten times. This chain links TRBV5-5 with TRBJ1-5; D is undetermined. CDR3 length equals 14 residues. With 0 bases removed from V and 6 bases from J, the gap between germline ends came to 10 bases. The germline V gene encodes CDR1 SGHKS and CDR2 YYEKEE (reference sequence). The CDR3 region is CASSLGLLGQPQHF. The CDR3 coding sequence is TGTGCCAGCAGCTTGGGGCTTTTAGGTCAGCCCCAGCATTTT. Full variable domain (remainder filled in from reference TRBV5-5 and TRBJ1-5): DAGVTQSPTHLIKTRGQQVTLRCSPISGHKSVSWYQQVLGQGPQFIFQYYEKEERGRGNFPDRFSARQFPNYSSELNVNALLLGDSALYLCASSLGLLGQPQHFGDGTRLSIL.

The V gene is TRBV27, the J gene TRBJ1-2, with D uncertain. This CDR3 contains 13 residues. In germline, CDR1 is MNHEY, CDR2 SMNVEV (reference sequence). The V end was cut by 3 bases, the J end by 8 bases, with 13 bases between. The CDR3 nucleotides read TGTGCCAGCAGTTTTCAGCCCGAGGGCGGCTACACCTTC. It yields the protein CASSFQPEGGYTF.

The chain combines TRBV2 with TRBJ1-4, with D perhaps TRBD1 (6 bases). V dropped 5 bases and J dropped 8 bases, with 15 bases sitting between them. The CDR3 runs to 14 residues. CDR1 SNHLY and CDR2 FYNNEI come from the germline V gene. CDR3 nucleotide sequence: TGTGCCAGCAGTAGAACAGGGTCGGGGGAAAAACTGTTTTTT. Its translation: CASSRTGSGEKLFF.

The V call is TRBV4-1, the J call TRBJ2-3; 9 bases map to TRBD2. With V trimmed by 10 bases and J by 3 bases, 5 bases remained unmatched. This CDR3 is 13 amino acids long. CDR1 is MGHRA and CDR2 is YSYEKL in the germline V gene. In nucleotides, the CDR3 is TGCGCCACCGGCGGGGGGGTAACAGATACGCAGTATTTT. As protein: CATGGGVTDTQYF.

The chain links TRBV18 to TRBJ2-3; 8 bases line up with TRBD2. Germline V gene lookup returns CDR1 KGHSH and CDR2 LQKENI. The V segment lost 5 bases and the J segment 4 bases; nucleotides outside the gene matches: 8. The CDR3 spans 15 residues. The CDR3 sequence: CASSTWTSSADTQYF. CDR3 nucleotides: TGTGCCAGCTCAACTTGGACTAGCTCGGCAGATACGCAGTATTTT.

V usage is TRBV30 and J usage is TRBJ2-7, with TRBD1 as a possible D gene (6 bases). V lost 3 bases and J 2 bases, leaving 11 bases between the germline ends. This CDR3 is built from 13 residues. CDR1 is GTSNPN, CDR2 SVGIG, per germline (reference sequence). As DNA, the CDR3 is TGTGCCTGGAGCCTCCAGGGGCCCTACGAGCAGTACTTC. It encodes CAWSLQGPYEQYF.

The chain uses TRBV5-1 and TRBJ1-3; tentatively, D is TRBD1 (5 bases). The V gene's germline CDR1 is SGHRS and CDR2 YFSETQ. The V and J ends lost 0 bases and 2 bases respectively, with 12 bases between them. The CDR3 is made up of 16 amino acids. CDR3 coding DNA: TGCGCCAGCAGCTTGGCCGGGGCCTTGGCTGGAAACACCATATATTTT. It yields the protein CASSLAGALAGNTIYF.

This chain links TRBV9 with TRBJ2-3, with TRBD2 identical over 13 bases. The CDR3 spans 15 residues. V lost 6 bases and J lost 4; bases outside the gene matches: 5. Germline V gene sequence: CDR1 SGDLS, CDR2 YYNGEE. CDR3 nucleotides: TGTGCCAGCAACCGACTAGCGGGGGGTTCAGATACGCAGTATTTT. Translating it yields CASNRLAGGSDTQYF.

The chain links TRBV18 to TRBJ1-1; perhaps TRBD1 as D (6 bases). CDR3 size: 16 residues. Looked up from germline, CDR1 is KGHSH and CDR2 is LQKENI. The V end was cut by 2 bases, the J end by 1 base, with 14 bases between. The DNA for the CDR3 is TGTGCCAGCTCACCATCTGTAGGGGGATCGAACACTGAAGCTTTCTTT. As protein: CASSPSVGGSNTEAFF.